The rows below give T cell receptor beta chains drawn from one sample of a study of early T cells in non-severe SARS-CoV-2 infection. TCRdb independently ran MiXCR on the 5' RACE reads; one entry per CDR3 protein. The data show some 80,000 distinct CDR3 sequences, around 10% seen once. The input for sequencing was whole blood, taken at baseline. These receptors all stem from an adult who was a healthcare worker with PCR-confirmed SARS-CoV-2 infection or an uninfected control (not recorded which). The donor label of this sample is uncertain. Each CDR3 is given with its conserved first and last residue. The D gene is left open where the match is weak. Clone size appears in some rows only: once, few, many, or a class for an expanded clone.

cdr3_aa cdr3_nt v_call clone_size d_call j_call
CASSAGNSPLHF TGTGCCAGCAGTGCAGGGAATTCACCCCTCCACTTT TRBV6-6 few NA TRBJ1-6
CASSEGTGSSYEQYF TGCGCCAGCAGCGAAGGGACAGGGAGCTCCTACGAGCAGTACTTC TRBV4-3 many TRBD1 TRBJ2-7
CATKAYTGELFF TGTGCCACCAAAGCGTATACCGGGGAGCTGTTTTTT TRBV25-1 few NA TRBJ2-2
CASSFTGLTADTQYF TGTGCCAGCAGTTTTACCGGTCTAACCGCGGATACGCAGTATTTT TRBV12-3/TRBV12-4 few NA TRBJ2-3
CASSSPSIFRRSPNLTEAFF TGTGCCAGCAGCTCCCCTTCGATCTTTAGGCGTAGCCCTAATCTCACTGAAGCTTTCTTT TRBV7-8 few NA TRBJ1-1
CASSQEGGQGAYEQYF TGCGCCAGCAGCCAAGAGGGAGGACAGGGGGCCTACGAGCAGTACTTC TRBV4-3 few TRBD1 TRBJ2-7
CSAYRQARDTQYF TGCAGTGCCTATCGACAGGCACGGGATACGCAGTATTTT TRBV20-1 few NA TRBJ2-3
CATSAGSMPEQYF TGTGCCACCAGTGCCGGAAGTATGCCCGAGCAGTACTTC TRBV24-1 many NA TRBJ2-7
CASSLWDTEAFF TGTGCCAGCAGCTTGTGGGACACTGAAGCTTTCTTT TRBV5-6 few NA TRBJ1-1
CASSQKSWGGSIDTQYF TGTGCCAGCAGCCAAAAAAGTTGGGGGGGCTCGATAGATACGCAGTATTTT TRBV3-1 few NA TRBJ2-3
CASGGPYQETQYF TGTGCCAGCGGGGGCCCGTACCAAGAGACCCAGTACTTC TRBV3-1 NA NA TRBJ2-5
CATRDSLNNEQFF TGTGCCACCCGGGACTCCCTCAACAATGAGCAGTTCTTC TRBV24-1 NA NA TRBJ2-1
CASSTSQTGSSYEQYF TGTGCCAGCAGTACAAGCCAGACAGGTAGCTCCTACGAGCAGTACTTC TRBV2 NA NA TRBJ2-7
CASSLTGIGTDTQYF TGTGCCAGCAGCCTTACGGGGATCGGCACAGATACGCAGTATTTT TRBV6-4 few NA TRBJ2-3
CASNYGTDSSGANVLTF TGCGCCAGCAACTATGGGACAGACTCCTCTGGGGCCAACGTCCTGACTTTC TRBV10-1 NA TRBD1 TRBJ2-6
CASKGDRAPRRAYEQYF TGTGCCAGCAAAGGGGACAGGGCACCGCGCAGGGCCTACGAGCAGTACTTC TRBV21-1 NA NA TRBJ2-7
CASSLGLAGVNNEQFF TGTGCCAGCAGCTTGGGACTAGCGGGAGTAAACAATGAGCAGTTCTTC TRBV5-6 few TRBD2 TRBJ2-1
CASSGRYTDTQYF TGTGCCAGCAGCGGCAGGTACACAGATACGCAGTATTTT TRBV9 few NA TRBJ2-3
CSATPPLYGTDTQYF TGCAGTGCTACCCCCCCCCTCTATGGCACAGATACGCAGTATTTT TRBV20-1 many NA TRBJ2-3
CASSPLYRAYEQYF TGTGCCAGCTCACCATTGTACAGGGCCTACGAGCAGTACTTC TRBV18 many NA TRBJ2-7
CASSPGTGGVRETQYF TGTGCCAGCTCCCCCGGGACAGGGGGCGTTCGGGAGACCCAGTACTTC TRBV18 few TRBD1 TRBJ2-5
CASSLAGEPTDTQYF TGTGCCAGCAGCTTAGCGGGGGAGCCCACAGATACGCAGTATTTT TRBV7-6 few NA TRBJ2-3
CSGIETASTDTQYF TGCAGCGGCATCGAGACAGCTAGCACAGATACGCAGTATTTT TRBV29-1 few NA TRBJ2-3
CSVPPTSAQGGSEQFF TGCAGTGTCCCGCCTACTAGCGCCCAGGGCGGGAGTGAGCAGTTCTTC TRBV20-1 NA TRBD2 TRBJ2-1
CASSYPRPGLASDEQFF TGTGCCAGCAGCTACCCGCGACCGGGACTAGCGAGCGATGAGCAGTTCTTC TRBV7-3 NA TRBD2 TRBJ2-1
CASTSGPGTDKYGYTF TGTGCCAGCACCTCCGGTCCCGGGACAGATAAGTATGGCTACACCTTC TRBV7-2 NA TRBD1 TRBJ1-2
CASSVGARGDTGEMFF TGTGCCAGCAGCGTGGGAGCCAGGGGGGACACCGGGGAGATGTTTTTT TRBV9 NA NA TRBJ2-2
CASSPHLLLAETGELFF TGTGCCAGCAGCCCCCATCTACTGCTAGCGGAGACCGGGGAGCTGTTTTTT TRBV7-7 few TRBD2 TRBJ2-2
CAISVELAGVAKNIQYF TGTGCCATCAGCGTAGAACTAGCGGGGGTAGCCAAAAACATTCAGTACTTC TRBV10-3 few TRBD2 TRBJ2-4
CASRRTLTYEQYF TGCGCCAGCAGGAGGACTCTTACCTACGAGCAGTACTTC TRBV5-1 many NA TRBJ2-7
CASSPYSNTGELFF TGTGCCAGCAGTCCATACTCGAACACCGGGGAGCTGTTTTTT TRBV7-3 NA NA TRBJ2-2
CASSLSPLIKASYEQYF TGTGCCAGCAGCTTATCGCCCCTAATCAAAGCCAGCTACGAGCAGTACTTC TRBV7-8 NA NA TRBJ2-7
CASSLAGSPLSNEQFF TGCGCCAGCAGCTTGGCCGGCAGCCCTTTAAGCAATGAGCAGTTCTTC TRBV5-1 NA NA TRBJ2-1
CASKEDNLYEQYF TGTGCCAGCAAAGAGGACAACCTCTACGAGCAGTACTTC TRBV2 NA NA TRBJ2-7
CASSLAPANTEAFF TGTGCCAGCAGCTTAGCCCCAGCGAACACTGAAGCTTTCTTT TRBV7-2 many NA TRBJ1-1
CSVGGDTEAFF TGCAGCGTCGGAGGAGACACTGAAGCTTTCTTT TRBV29-1 NA NA TRBJ1-1
CASNGLETQYF TGTGCCAGCAATGGACTCGAGACCCAGTACTTC TRBV2 many NA TRBJ2-5
CASSLAGTSGSGYEQFF TGTGCCAGCTCTCTAGCAGGGACTAGCGGGAGTGGCTATGAGCAGTTCTTC TRBV18 few TRBD2 TRBJ2-1
CASTRQGADSPLHF TGTGCCAGCACCCGACAGGGGGCGGATTCACCCCTCCACTTT TRBV2 few TRBD1 TRBJ1-6
CASLAKGLLETQYF TGCGCCAGCCTGGCGAAGGGACTCCTAGAGACCCAGTACTTC TRBV10-2 few NA TRBJ2-5
CASSLVEVNTGELFF TGCGCCAGCAGCTTGGTTGAGGTGAACACCGGGGAGCTGTTTTTT TRBV5-1 NA NA TRBJ2-2
CASSGPGGYQPQHF TGTGCCAGCAGCGGACCCGGGGGTTATCAGCCCCAGCATTTT TRBV9 few NA TRBJ1-5
CASSLGTSYNEQFF TGCGCCAGCAGCTTGGGTACTAGCTACAATGAGCAGTTCTTC TRBV5-1 NA NA TRBJ2-1
CASSYSALTRDLHQPQHF TGTGCCAGCAGTTACTCGGCGCTAACCCGGGACCTTCATCAGCCCCAGCATTTT TRBV6-2/TRBV6-3 many NA TRBJ1-5
CASSSGSGNTIYF TGTGCCAGCAGCTCAGGCTCTGGAAACACCATATATTTT TRBV11-3 NA NA TRBJ1-3
CASSKPGLGCYEQYF TGTGCCAGTTCGAAACCCGGACTAGGCTGCTACGAGCAGTACTTC TRBV6-9 NA TRBD2 TRBJ2-7
CASSYPTDNEQFF TGTGCCAGCAGTTACCCGACAGACAATGAGCAGTTCTTC TRBV6-6 NA NA TRBJ2-1
CASSVDPASNQPQHF TGTGCCAGCAGCGTAGATCCAGCTTCCAATCAGCCCCAGCATTTT TRBV9 few NA TRBJ1-5
CASTSTGNTEAFF TGTGCCAGTACCTCTACAGGGAACACTGAAGCTTTCTTT TRBV19 NA NA TRBJ1-1
CATSRDLIGGSGDEQFF TGTGCCACCAGCAGAGATCTGATAGGCGGGAGTGGAGATGAGCAGTTCTTC TRBV15 few TRBD2 TRBJ2-1
CSVRAGTSFYEQYF TGCAGCGTGCGGGCCGGGACTAGCTTTTACGAGCAGTACTTC TRBV29-1 few TRBD2 TRBJ2-7
CASGVRQARNTIYF TGTGCTAGTGGTGTACGACAGGCTAGAAACACCATATATTTT TRBV12-5 once NA TRBJ1-3
CTSSQVLGAPLHF TGCACCAGCAGCCAAGTTCTGGGAGCACCCCTCCACTTT TRBV1 NA NA TRBJ1-6
CASSISPDPRYEQFF TGTGCCAGTAGTATTTCCCCGGACCCCCGGTATGAGCAGTTCTTC TRBV19 few NA TRBJ2-1
CASSWRGTEAFF TGCGCCAGCAGCTGGAGGGGGACTGAAGCTTTCTTT TRBV5-1 few NA TRBJ1-1
CASRGGYSTDTQYF TGTGCCAGCAGAGGGGGCTATTCCACAGATACGCAGTATTTT TRBV12-3/TRBV12-4 NA TRBD1 TRBJ2-3
CSSGTGDYGYTF TGCAGCTCCGGGACAGGGGACTATGGCTACACCTTC TRBV29-1 few TRBD1 TRBJ1-2
CASSDSQGTDTQYF TGTGCCAGCAGTGACTCGCAGGGGACAGATACGCAGTATTTT TRBV6-4 many NA TRBJ2-3
CASSLDATSGTDTQYF TGCGCCAGCAGCCTTGACGCGACTAGCGGCACAGATACGCAGTATTTT TRBV4-3 NA TRBD2 TRBJ2-3
CASSPDGNSPLHF TGTGCCAGCTCACCAGACGGAAATTCACCCCTCCACTTT TRBV18 few NA TRBJ1-6